These 29 T cell receptor beta chains were sequenced from one sample in a study of shared clonotypes between healthy human individuals. Method: immunoSEQ multiplex PCR; TCRdb's copy keeps in-frame clones and lacks some. The table records 450,000 to 500,000 clones, around 80% of them present only once. Sequencing input: PBMCs. All receptors come from a middle-aged woman in good health. Some clones in this sample may be carry-over from other donors' samples.

This sequence joins TRBV14 and TRBJ2-4; either TRBD1 or TRBD2 may fit D (6 bases each). The V and J ends lost 0 bases and 7 bases respectively, with 13 bases between them. CDR3 size: 15 residues. The germline V gene encodes CDR1 SGHDN and CDR2 FVKESK. This CDR3 reads CASSQDGGAGNIQYF. Written as DNA, the CDR3 is TGTGCCAGCAGCCAAGACGGGGGCGCGGGGAACATTCAGTACTTC.

This clone was recorded at least ten times. The V call is TRBV14, the J call TRBJ1-1, with unresolved D. This CDR3 spans 13 amino acids. V was shortened by 1 base and J by 4 bases, with 7 bases between the two germline ends. Germline-derived CDR1 and CDR2 are SGHDN and FVKESK. This CDR3 reads CASSQARVTEAFF. DNA of the CDR3: TGTGCCAGCAGCCAAGCTAGGGTCACTGAAGCTTTCTTT.

V gene TRBV7-6 combines with J gene TRBJ1-1; possible D gene TRBD1, 6 bases. The CDR3 has 12 residues. Germline V gene data show CDR1 as SGHVS and CDR2 as FNYEAQ. Trimming cost V 5 bases and J 6 bases, with 10 bases left between them. CDR3: CASSQQGSEAFF. The CDR3 DNA reads as TGTGCCAGCAGCCAGCAGGGGTCTGAAGCTTTCTTT. The variable domain in full, completed from reference TRBV7-6 and TRBJ1-1, reads GAGVSQSPRYKVTKRGQDVALRCDPISGHVSLYWYRQALGQGPEFLTYFNYEAQQDKSGLPNDRFSAERPEGSISTLTIQRTEQRDSAMYRCASSQQGSEAFFGQGTRLTVV.

The J gene is TRBJ1-4, the V gene TRBV15; 9 positions agree with TRBD1. Germline CDR1 LNHNV, CDR2 YYDKDF (reference sequence). The V and J ends lost 2 bases and 5 bases, in that order; junction bases with no gene match: 3. The CDR3 runs 15 residues. In DNA form, the CDR3 reads TGTGCCACCAGCAGACGGACAGGGGAAAATGAAAAACTGTTTTTT. Translation: CATSRRTGENEKLFF.

Worth noting for this clone: This likely reflects a read error, since a far larger clone is one base away. The rearrangement joins TRBV30 to TRBJ2-5, with D possibly matching TRBD1 (6 bases). The CDR3 extends over 14 amino acids. Looked up from germline, CDR1 is GTSNPN and CDR2 is SVGIG (reference sequence). The CDR3 DNA follows: TGTGCCTGGAGCCGACAGGTTCGACAAGTGACCCAGTACTTC. This encodes CAWSRQVRQVTQYF. Looking up the rest from reference TRBV30 and TRBJ2-5 gives the full variable domain: SQTIHQWPATLVQPVGSPLSLECTVEGTSNPNLYWYRQAAGRGLQLLFYSVGIGQISSEVPQNLSASRPQDRQFILSSKKLLLSDSGFYLCAWSRQVRQVTQYFGPGTRLLVL.

The CDR3 region has the DNA TGCAGCGCCTCGGGGGGGGACACTGAAGCTTTCTTT. It codes for CSASGGDTEAFF. V gene TRBV29-1 combines with J gene TRBJ1-1; maybe TRBD1 (5 bases). CDR1 SQVTM and CDR2 ANQGSEA come from the germline V gene. The germline V and J ends were trimmed by 7 bases and 3 bases, with 12 bases remaining between them. The CDR3 has 12 amino acids. Full variable domain (missing parts from reference TRBV29-1 and TRBJ1-1): SAVISQKPSRDICQRGTSLTIQCQVDSQVTMMFWYRQQPGQSLTLIATANQGSEATYESGFVIDKFPISRPNLTFSTLTVSNMSPEDSSIYLCSASGGDTEAFFGQGTRLTVV.

This chain connects TRBV7-6 to TRBJ2-5, with 7 bases fitting TRBD1. The CDR3 runs 14 residues. J was trimmed by 4 bases and V by 5 bases; bases with no gene match: 7. The germline V gene encodes CDR1 SGHVS and CDR2 FNYEAQ. CDR3 protein: CASSTTGAGETQYF. The CDR3 DNA is TGTGCCAGCAGCACCACAGGGGCGGGAGAGACCCAGTACTTC.

V and J are TRBV7-2 and TRBJ2-1; TRBD1 might be the D (5 bases). Trimming took off 0 bases at V and 6 bases at J, with 15 bases between the two ends. The CDR3 consists of 16 residues. The V gene's germline CDR1 is SGHTA and CDR2 FQGNSA. The CDR3 nucleotides read TGTGCCAGCAGCTTAGCTCTCGGGCAGGGATTCAATGAGCAGTTCTTC. As protein: CASSLALGQGFNEQFF. Complete variable domain (other parts from reference TRBV7-2 and TRBJ2-1): GAGVSQSPSNKVTEKGKDVELRCDPISGHTALYWYRQSLGQGLEFLIYFQGNSAPDKSGLPSDRFSAERTGGSVSTLTIQRTQQEDSAVYLCASSLALGQGFNEQFFGPGTRLTVL.

This chain connects TRBV28 to TRBJ1-2, with D perhaps TRBD1 (5 bases). Germline V gene data show CDR1 as MDHEN and CDR2 as SYDVKM. The CDR3 contains 14 residues. Trimming pared 7 bases from V and 0 bases from J, leaving 12 bases between. CDR3 DNA: TGTGCCAGCAAGAGGGACGGATCTAACTATGGCTACACCTTC. Translated, it gives CASKRDGSNYGYTF.

CDR3 amino acids: CAWRGELAWDEQFF. CDR3 coding DNA: TGTGCCTGGAGGGGCGAGTTGGCGTGGGATGAGCAGTTCTTC. V and J are TRBV30 and TRBJ2-1; D not resolved. CDR1 GTSNPN and CDR2 SVGIG come from the germline V gene (reference sequence). The CDR3 totals 14 residues. V lost 3 bases and J 8 bases, leaving 17 bases between the germline ends. The variable domain in full, completed from reference TRBV30 and TRBJ2-1, reads SQTIHQWPATLVQPVGSPLSLECTVEGTSNPNLYWYRQAAGRGLQLLFYSVGIGQISSEVPQNLSASRPQDRQFILSSKKLLLSDSGFYLCAWRGELAWDEQFFGPGTRLTVL.

The rearrangement joins TRBV2 to TRBJ2-5; 10 bases align to TRBD2. The CDR3 is 15 residues long. V gave up 3 bases and J gave up 3 bases; unmatched junction bases: 4. Germline CDR1 SNHLY, CDR2 FYNNEI. The CDR3 here is CASSEGSGREETQYF. Written as DNA, the CDR3 is TGTGCCAGCAGTGAGGGAAGCGGGAGGGAAGAGACCCAGTACTTC.

This chain joins TRBV4-1 and TRBJ2-3; a possible D gene is TRBD2 (5 bases). The CDR3 consists of 14 residues. Trimming shortened V by 1 base and J by 13 bases, and 18 bases separated the two germline ends. Germline-derived CDR1 and CDR2 are MGHRA and YSYEKL. As DNA, the CDR3 is TGCGCCAGCAGCCAAGGCCCCTTGGCGGGCGCGGAGTATTTT. Its translation: CASSQGPLAGAEYF.

The V gene is TRBV29-1, the J gene TRBJ1-4; 10 bases fit TRBD1. CDR1 is SQVTM and CDR2 is ANQGSEA in the germline V gene. The J segment lost 8 bases and the V segment lost 5 bases, leaving 8 bases of the junction unmatched. The CDR3 covers 14 residues. CDR3: CSVLTTGGDEKLFF. In DNA form, the CDR3 reads TGCAGCGTTCTGACGACAGGGGGCGACGAAAAACTGTTTTTT.

The rearrangement links TRBV5-1 to TRBJ2-2; 8 bases align to TRBD1. Per the germline V gene, CDR1 is SGHRS and CDR2 is YFSETQ. Trimming took 4 bases from V and 1 from J; bases not matched to a gene: 3. The CDR3 consists of 15 residues. This chain's CDR3 is CASSIGQGNTGELFF. CDR3 DNA: TGCGCCAGCAGCATAGGACAGGGGAACACCGGGGAGCTGTTTTTT.

This chain links TRBV4-2 with TRBJ2-7; 9 nucleotides align to TRBD2. Germline V gives CDR1 LGHNA, CDR2 YNFKEQ. CDR3 length: 15 amino acids. Losses at the gene ends were 4 bases for V and 5 bases for J; bases not matched to a gene: 9. CDR3 loop: CASSLLSGRRDEQYF. For the CDR3, the DNA is TGTGCCAGCAGCCTCCTTAGCGGGAGACGCGACGAGCAGTACTTC.

This sequence joins TRBV30 and TRBJ2-3; 16 bases map to TRBD2. Trimming removed 3 bases from V and 7 bases from J; junction bases left unmatched: 4. The CDR3 extends over 15 amino acids. The germline V gene has CDR1 GTSNPN and CDR2 SVGIG (reference sequence). CDR3 protein: CAWRGLAGGPHTQYF. DNA of the CDR3: TGTGCCTGGAGGGGACTAGCGGGAGGGCCACATACGCAGTATTTT.

V and J are TRBV5-4 and TRBJ2-3, with D uncertain. Trimming removed 5 bases from V and 0 bases from J, with 16 bases in between. There are 16 residues in the CDR3. Germline V gives CDR1 SGHNT, CDR2 YYREEE (reference sequence). CDR3 loop: CASSTPFQSSTDTQYF. CDR3 bases: TGTGCCAGCAGTACGCCATTTCAATCCAGCACAGATACGCAGTATTTT.

Remarks on this clone: Other DNA sequences in the sample encode the same CDR3. The CDR3 DNA sequence: TGTGCCAGCTCACCCGGGGGACAAGAGACCCAGTACTTC. The encoded protein is CASSPGGQETQYF. The chain recombines TRBV18 with TRBJ2-5, with a tentative D call TRBD2 (6 bases). The V end was cut by 3 bases, the J end by 2 bases, with 7 bases between. The CDR3 is 13 residues long. CDR1 and CDR2 (germline): KGHSH, LQKENI. Complete variable domain (other parts from reference TRBV18 and TRBJ2-5): NAGVMQNPRHLVRRRGQEARLRCSPMKGHSHVYWYRQLPEEGLKFMVYLQKENIIDESGMPKERFSAEFPKEGPSILRIQQVVRGDSAAYFCASSPGGQETQYFGPGTRLLVL.

The rearrangement uses TRBV6-5 and TRBJ2-7; 9 nucleotides align to TRBD1. CDR3 length: 13 amino acids. The V gene end was trimmed by 5 bases and the J gene end by 3 bases; junction bases not matched to a gene: 2. Germline CDR1 MNHEY, CDR2 SVGAGI. The CDR3 loop reads CASSRTGDYEQYF. The CDR3 DNA reads as TGTGCCAGCAGTCGGACAGGGGACTACGAGCAGTACTTC.

The V gene is TRBV28, the J gene TRBJ2-7; unclear D gene. The CDR3 loop spans 14 amino acids. Trimming removed 8 bases from V and 2 bases from J, with 16 bases in between. Germline CDR1 and CDR2: MDHEN and SYDVKM. CDR3 region: CASLERSRTYEQYF. CDR3 bases: TGTGCCAGCCTGGAGAGGAGTCGCACCTACGAGCAGTACTTC.

Regarding this clone: This may be a read error: a much more frequent sequence differs by one nucleotide. CDR3 amino acids: CASSFGTGGYNEQFF. The CDR3 DNA sequence: TGTGCCAGCAGCTTTGGGACAGGGGGGTACAATGAGCAGTTCTTC. V usage is TRBV7-9 and J usage is TRBJ2-1; TRBD1 matches at 11 bases. This CDR3 has 15 amino acids. Trimming at V came to 3 bases and at J to 4 bases, leaving 2 bases not matched to a gene. Germline CDR1 SEHNR, CDR2 FQNEAQ (reference sequence).

This clone was detected only once. CDR3: CASNGQGNYEQYF. CDR3 bases: TGTGCCAGCAACGGACAGGGGAACTACGAGCAGTACTTC. V gene TRBV6-5 combines with J gene TRBJ2-7, with 9 nucleotides matching TRBD1. Germline CDR1 is MNHEY and CDR2 is SVGAGI. V trimming: 7 bases; J trimming: 3 bases; junction bases outside the gene matches: 4. The length of the CDR3 is 13 residues.

CDR3 protein: CASSYSETGAYEQYF. Here the CDR3 DNA reads TGTGCCAGCAGTTACTCTGAGACAGGAGCCTACGAGCAGTACTTC. The genes are TRBV6-5 and TRBJ2-5; TRBD1 might be the D (6 bases). The DNA end is a closer match to TRBJ2-7, so the J assignment may be wrong. Germline loops: CDR1 MNHEY, CDR2 SVGAGI. CDR3 length: 15 residues.

The chain employs TRBV28 and TRBJ1-4; maybe TRBD1 (6 bases). Germline CDR1 is MDHEN and CDR2 is SYDVKM. The CDR3 extends over 16 amino acids. Trimming removed 5 bases from V and 3 bases from J, with 16 bases in between. CDR3 bases: TGTGCCAGCAGTCCACCGGGGGGGGCTTCTAATGAAAAACTGTTTTTT. It is translated as CASSPPGGASNEKLFF.

The V call is TRBV19, the J call TRBJ1-1; perhaps TRBD1 as D (5 bases). Germline V lookup: CDR1 LNHDA, CDR2 SQIVND (reference sequence). The CDR3 runs 12 residues. Trimming removed 4 bases at V and 6 bases at J, with 9 bases between. The DNA for the CDR3 is TGTGCCAGTAGTACGGGACCAGCTGAAGCTTTCTTT. Translating it yields CASSTGPAEAFF.

The V and J genes are TRBV11-2 and TRBJ2-1; 10 bases map to TRBD2. Germline lookup yields CDR1 SGHAT and CDR2 FQNNGV. After removal of 5 bases from V and 4 bases from J, the junction contained 8 bases not matched to a gene. This CDR3 contains 16 residues. The CDR3 reads CASSATLAGAYNEQFF. The CDR3 region has the DNA TGTGCCAGCAGCGCCACTCTAGCGGGAGCTTACAATGAGCAGTTCTTC.

This chain links TRBV28 with TRBJ2-1; D gene unclear. The CDR3 contains 12 residues. Trimming took 2 bases from V and 7 from J, leaving 6 bases between them. Germline values: CDR1 MDHEN, CDR2 SYDVKM. For the CDR3, the DNA is TGTGCCAGCAGTTTACTCCCTAATGAGCAGTTCTTC. This sequence encodes CASSLLPNEQFF.

The chain links TRBV11-2 to TRBJ1-1; D is unclear. The CDR3 totals 15 residues. Trimming shortened V by 3 bases and J by 1 base, and 12 bases separated the two germline ends. The germline V gene encodes CDR1 SGHAT and CDR2 FQNNGV. CDR3 in amino acids: CASSFGVSSNTEAFF. As DNA, the CDR3 is TGTGCCAGCAGCTTTGGTGTTAGCTCGAACACTGAAGCTTTCTTT.

The chain employs TRBV19 and TRBJ2-7; D is unclear. The CDR3 runs 13 residues. V shed 3 bases and J shed 1 base, with 7 bases lying between them. CDR1 and CDR2 (germline): LNHDA, SQIVND (reference sequence). The CDR3 loop reads CASSISQSYEQYF. CDR3 nucleotides: TGTGCCAGTAGTATTAGCCAGTCCTACGAGCAGTACTTC. Complete variable domain (other parts from reference TRBV19 and TRBJ2-7): DGGITQSPKYLFRKEGQNVTLSCEQNLNHDAMYWYRQDPGQGLRLIYYSQIVNDFQKGDIAEGYSVSREKKESFPLTVTSAQKNPTAFYLCASSISQSYEQYFGPGTRLTVT.